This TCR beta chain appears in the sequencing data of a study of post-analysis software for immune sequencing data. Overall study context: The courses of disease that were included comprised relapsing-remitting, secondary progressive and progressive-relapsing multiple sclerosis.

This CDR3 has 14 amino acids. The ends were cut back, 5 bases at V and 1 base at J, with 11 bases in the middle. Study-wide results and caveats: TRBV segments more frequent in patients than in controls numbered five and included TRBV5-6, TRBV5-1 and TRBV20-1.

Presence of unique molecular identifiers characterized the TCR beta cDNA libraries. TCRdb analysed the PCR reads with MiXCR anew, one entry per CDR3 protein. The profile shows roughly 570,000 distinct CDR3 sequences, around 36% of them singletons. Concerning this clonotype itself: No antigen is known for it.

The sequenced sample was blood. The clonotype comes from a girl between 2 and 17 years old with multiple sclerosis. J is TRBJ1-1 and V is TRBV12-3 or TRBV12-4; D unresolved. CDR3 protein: CASSQNVGNTEAFF. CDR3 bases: TGTGCCAGCAGTCAGAACGTAGGGAACACTGAAGCTTTCTTT.